The 28 T cell receptor beta chains listed next were all sequenced from one sample in a study of blood T cell repertoires in COVID-19. Repertoires were generated with immunoSEQ multiplex PCR, while TCRdb's copy carries only in-frame clones and drops some. In the table there are approximately 450,000 clones, more than 85% of which are singletons. Source material: peripheral blood. These receptors originate from a woman aged 25 to 45 with acute or convalescent COVID-19.

The V and J genes are TRBV6-5 and TRBJ1-1, with a tentative D call TRBD1 (5 bases). The germline V gene has CDR1 MNHEY and CDR2 SVGAGI. The V and J ends lost 7 bases and 1 base respectively, with 16 bases between them. The CDR3 runs 15 residues. The chain's CDR3 is CASTRSGTSNTEAFF. The DNA for the CDR3 is TGTGCCAGCACCCGGTCCGGGACTTCGAACACTGAAGCTTTCTTT.

The chain links TRBV5-1 to TRBJ2-1; 12 bases line up with TRBD2. Germline trimming cut 0 bases from V and 9 bases from J; bases unmatched to any gene: 7. This CDR3 is 16 amino acids long. The germline gives CDR1 SGHRS, CDR2 YFSETQ. In DNA, the CDR3 is TGCGCCAGCAGCTTGGCAACTAGCGGGGGGCAGAGTGAGCAGTTCTTC. As protein: CASSLATSGGQSEQFF.

The V and J genes are TRBV6-5 and TRBJ1-6; D is undetermined. The CDR3 extends over 14 amino acids. Germline CDR1 reads MNHEY; CDR2 reads SVGAGI. Between the trimmed V and J ends, which lost 3 bases and 10 bases, there was a span of 13 bases. CDR3 nucleotide sequence: TGTGCCAGCAGTTATAGGCAGGCCAACTCACCCCTCCACTTT. This codes for CASSYRQANSPLHF.

The chain is built from TRBV4-1 and TRBJ2-1; 8 positions agree with TRBD1. This CDR3 is built from 17 residues. CDR1 MGHRA and CDR2 YSYEKL come from the germline V gene. The ends lost 3 bases at V and 4 bases at J; junction bases unmatched: 11. The CDR3 bases are TGCGCCAGCAGCCAGACCCCGGACAGGGACTGGTACAATGAGCAGTTCTTC. This encodes CASSQTPDRDWYNEQFF.

The V call is TRBV5-1, the J call TRBJ1-4; 9 nucleotides agree with TRBD1. V shed 3 bases, J shed 4 bases, and the junction held 4 bases outside the gene matches. CDR1 SGHRS and CDR2 YFSETQ come from the germline V gene. The CDR3 sequence is 15 residues long. This chain's CDR3 is CASSSGDRDNEKLFF. The CDR3, as DNA: TGCGCCAGCAGCTCGGGGGACAGGGATAATGAAAAACTGTTTTTT.

The DNA for the CDR3 is TGTGCCAGCAGTGAAGTAAGGGGGACAGATACGCAGTATTTT. It specifies CASSEVRGTDTQYF. The chain couples TRBV2 to TRBJ2-3; the D gene is possibly TRBD1 (6 bases). The germline V and J ends were trimmed by 1 base and 3 bases, with 8 bases remaining between them. Germline values: CDR1 SNHLY, CDR2 FYNNEI. The CDR3 has 14 residues.

CDR3 sequence: CASSPDFPRGNTDTQYF. Written as DNA, the CDR3 is TGTGCCAGCAGCCCCGACTTCCCCAGGGGGAACACAGATACGCAGTATTTT. The J gene is TRBJ2-3, the V gene TRBV7-9; 7 positions agree with TRBD1. V shed 5 bases and J 2 bases; nucleotides not matched to a gene: 13. The CDR3 contains 17 residues. CDR1 is SEHNR, CDR2 FQNEAQ, per germline (reference sequence).

The J gene is TRBJ2-7, the V gene TRBV2; TRBD1 aligns across 7 bases. CDR3 size: 13 residues. The junction had 3 bases not matched to a gene; V was cut back by 5 bases and J by 2 bases. CDR1 and CDR2 (germline): SNHLY, FYNNEI. CDR3 in amino acids: CASSQGQPYEQYF. CDR3 bases: TGTGCCAGCAGTCAGGGACAGCCCTACGAGCAGTACTTC.

This chain joins TRBV5-5 and TRBJ1-1, with a weak D call TRBD1 (6 bases). The CDR3 is 15 residues long. V lost 4 bases and J lost 10, with 23 bases in between. Germline V CDR1 and CDR2: SGHKS, YYEKEE (reference sequence). The CDR3, as DNA: TGTGCCAGCAGCCAAGAGACAGGAAAAGCTTCTCGAGCTTTCTTT. Encoded protein: CASSQETGKASRAFF.

The genes are TRBV30 and TRBJ1-2; 7 bases are shared with TRBD1. Trimming at V came to 8 bases and at J to 0 bases, leaving 12 bases not matched to a gene. Germline V lookup: CDR1 GTSNPN, CDR2 SVGIG (reference sequence). The CDR3 runs 15 residues. CDR3 sequence: CAPGQGVTANYGYTF. The CDR3, as DNA: TGTGCCCCAGGGCAGGGGGTCACAGCTAACTATGGCTACACCTTC.

The chain is built from TRBV2 and TRBJ1-1, with a possible D match to TRBD1 (5 bases). Deletions cut 6 bases from V and 4 bases from J, with 12 bases between. Germline V CDR1 and CDR2: SNHLY, FYNNEI. The CDR3 contains 13 residues. DNA of the CDR3: TGTGCCAGCAGGGGGGGACTGGGCACTGAAGCTTTCTTT. As protein: CASRGGLGTEAFF.

The genes are TRBV10-1 and TRBJ2-7; 7 bases are shared with TRBD1. The germline CDR1 and CDR2 sequences are WNHNN and SYGVQD (reference sequence). The CDR3 loop spans 13 amino acids. V was pared by 4 bases and J by 1 base, with 1 base of the junction left unmatched. The CDR3 is CASSAGQSYEQYF. CDR3 nucleotide sequence: TGCGCCAGCAGTGCGGGACAGTCCTACGAGCAGTACTTC.

The CDR3: CASSPSGQGVAGNTIYF. The CDR3 region has the DNA TGTGCCAGCAGCCCCTCCGGACAGGGGGTTGCTGGAAACACCATATATTTT. The rearrangement links TRBV7-2 to TRBJ1-3; 10 bases are a match to TRBD1. This CDR3 contains 17 residues. V trimming: 5 bases; J trimming: 2 bases; junction bases outside the gene matches: 9. CDR1 and CDR2 from the germline V gene are SGHTA and FQGNSA.

The chain links TRBV19 to TRBJ2-2; D might be TRBD1 (5 bases). CDR1 LNHDA and CDR2 SQIVND come from the germline V gene (reference sequence). The CDR3 totals 15 residues. V lost 5 bases and J 2 bases, leaving 12 bases between the germline ends. CDR3 DNA: TGTGCCAGTAGTCCCAGGGAACGAAACACCGGGGAGCTGTTTTTT. It is translated as CASSPRERNTGELFF.

The rearrangement joins TRBV5-1 to TRBJ2-3; D gene uncertain. Per germline, CDR1 SGHRS and CDR2 YFSETQ. Trimming removed 0 bases at V and 1 base at J, with 9 bases between. This CDR3 spans 15 amino acids. In DNA form, the CDR3 reads TGCGCCAGCAGCTTGGTAATTGCAGGCACAGATACGCAGTATTTT. As protein: CASSLVIAGTDTQYF.

The rearrangement joins TRBV4-1 to TRBJ2-3; maybe TRBD2 (6 bases). The V and J ends lost 2 bases and 6 bases respectively, with 9 bases between them. The CDR3 is made up of 13 amino acids. Germline V CDR1 and CDR2: MGHRA, YSYEKL. In DNA, the CDR3 is TGCGCCAGCAGCCAACGGAGCGGGGATACGCAGTATTTT. This codes for CASSQRSGDTQYF.

V gene TRBV5-1 combines with J gene TRBJ2-3, with TRBD2 matching over 10 bases. The CDR3 has 17 residues. From germline, CDR1 is SGHRS and CDR2 YFSETQ. V lost 3 bases and J lost 1; bases outside the gene matches: 8. In DNA form, the CDR3 reads TGCGCCAGCAGCTACGGCCCGACTAGCGGGCGCACAGATACGCAGTATTTT. Translated: CASSYGPTSGRTDTQYF.

The chain recombines TRBV27 with TRBJ1-6; tentatively, D is TRBD1 (6 bases). Germline V gene data show CDR1 as MNHEY and CDR2 as SMNVEV (reference sequence). The CDR3 contains 17 residues. Trimming removed 4 bases from V and 7 bases from J, with 20 bases in between. CDR3 amino acids: CASSSFTSTGQNSPLHF. CDR3 bases: TGTGCCAGCAGTTCATTCACTTCGACAGGTCAAAATTCACCCCTCCACTTT.

The rearrangement links TRBV4-1 to TRBJ2-3; maybe TRBD1 (6 bases). The germline gives CDR1 MGHRA, CDR2 YSYEKL. V lost 5 bases and J lost 4, with 13 bases in between. This CDR3 is 14 amino acids long. The CDR3 sequence is CASSTYRAPDTQYF. The CDR3 nucleotides are TGCGCCAGCAGCACTTACAGGGCCCCAGATACGCAGTATTTT.

This rearrangement joins TRBV6-2 or TRBV6-3 to TRBJ2-3, with D possibly matching TRBD2 (6 bases). The germline CDR1 and CDR2 sequences are MNHEY and SVGEGT. V was clipped by 6 bases and J by 1 base, with 14 bases between them. The CDR3 runs 15 residues. CDR3 in amino acids: CASSLTSLGTDTQYF. CDR3 DNA: TGTGCCAGCAGCCTAACTAGCTTAGGCACAGATACGCAGTATTTT.

The rearrangement links TRBV7-9 to TRBJ1-5; D is perhaps TRBD1 (5 bases). Trimming took off 1 base at V and 2 bases at J, with 15 bases between the two ends. Germline CDR1 is SEHNR and CDR2 is FQNEAQ (reference sequence). The CDR3 has 17 residues. The CDR3 DNA sequence: TGTGCCAGCAGCTTAGAAGGCGGCAGGGTGGGCAATCAGCCCCAGCATTTT. Translation gives CASSLEGGRVGNQPQHF.

The chain combines TRBV5-6 with TRBJ2-7; D ambiguous. This CDR3 has 14 residues. Trimming removed 0 bases from V and 5 bases from J, with 12 bases in between. Germline CDR1 reads SGHDT; CDR2 reads YYEEEE. The CDR3 here is CASSLGGAAHEQYF. The CDR3 region has the DNA TGTGCCAGCAGCTTGGGTGGAGCTGCCCACGAGCAGTACTTC. The entire variable domain, with the rest obtained from reference TRBV5-6 and TRBJ2-7, is as follows: DAGVTQSPTHLIKTRGQQVTLRCSPKSGHDTVSWYQQALGQGPQFIFQYYEEEERQRGNFPDRFSGHQFPNYSSELNVNALLLGDSALYLCASSLGGAAHEQYFGPGTRLTVT.

The chain joins TRBV9 to TRBJ1-3, with D tentatively TRBD1 (6 bases). There are 14 residues in the CDR3. With 4 bases removed from V and 7 bases from J, the gap between germline ends came to 15 bases. Germline loops: CDR1 SGDLS, CDR2 YYNGEE. CDR3 sequence reads: CASSPRTEPNTIYF. The CDR3, as DNA: TGTGCCAGCAGCCCTCGGACAGAGCCCAACACCATATATTTT.

The gene calls are TRBV6-5 and TRBJ1-1, with D tentatively TRBD1 (5 bases). V lost 5 bases and J lost 7, with 17 bases in between. The CDR3 is 14 residues long. The germline CDR1 and CDR2 sequences are MNHEY and SVGAGI. This CDR3 reads CASSTYRGNGEAFF. CDR3 coding DNA: TGTGCCAGCAGTACCTACCGGGGGAATGGTGAAGCTTTCTTT.

The DNA for the CDR3 is TGTGCCAGCAGCGCCTCAGGAGCGGGGGGGCTTGCAGAGACCCAGTACTTC. Its translation is CASSASGAGGLAETQYF. This chain uses TRBV9 with TRBJ2-5; 10 bases match TRBD2. After removal of 3 bases from V and 4 bases from J, the junction contained 12 bases not matched to a gene. The CDR3 has 17 residues. The germline CDR1 and CDR2 sequences are SGDLS and YYNGEE.

V gene TRBV6-1 combines with J gene TRBJ1-5, with 8 bases aligning to TRBD1. The V segment lost 6 bases and the J segment 0 bases; nucleotides outside the gene matches: 16. The CDR3 runs to 19 residues. Germline V gene lookup returns CDR1 MNHNS and CDR2 SASEGT. The CDR3 sequence: CASREHIDRGPLSNQPQHF. The CDR3 coding sequence is TGTGCCAGCAGAGAACACATCGACAGGGGCCCTCTTAGCAATCAGCCCCAGCATTTT.

This clone was observed a single time. The J gene is TRBJ1-1, the V gene TRBV2; D gene ambiguous. The CDR3 totals 14 residues. V was cut by 9 bases and J by 1 base, with 15 bases left in between. Germline loops: CDR1 SNHLY, CDR2 FYNNEI. The CDR3, as DNA: TGTGCCAGTATCGAGGTCGCGGGGAACACTGAAGCTTTCTTT. Its translation: CASIEVAGNTEAFF.

The chain has TRBV6-6 and TRBJ1-5; D is possibly TRBD1 (6 bases). Germline V gene sequence: CDR1 MNHNY, CDR2 SVGAGI (reference sequence). This CDR3 is 12 amino acids long. Trimming removed 7 bases from V and 4 bases from J, with 8 bases in between. The CDR3: CASTTGNQPQHF. The CDR3 DNA is TGTGCCAGCACGACAGGAAATCAGCCCCAGCATTTT.